The rows below give T cell receptor beta chains drawn from one sample of a study of blood T cell repertoires in COVID-19. TCRdb keeps only in-frame clones here, not all; method: immunoSEQ multiplex PCR. The table lists fewer than 350,000 clones, around nine tenths of them singletons. The specimen sequenced was peripheral blood. These TCRs come from a man aged 35-49 years with active or convalescent COVID-19. The CDR3 runs from the conserved cysteine through the conserved F or W. Fields, in order: J gene, V gene, clone size, D gene, CDR3 protein, CDR3 DNA. D genes are given only for firm matches. Only some rows state a clone size, as once, few, many or a class for expanded clones.

J gene: TRBJ2-1; V gene: TRBV12-3/TRBV12-4; clone size: .; D gene: .; CDR3 protein: CASSLVQDEQFF; CDR3 DNA: TGTGCCAGCAGTTTAGTCCAGGATGAGCAGTTCTTC
J gene: TRBJ1-2; V gene: TRBV7-9; clone size: .; D gene: TRBD1; CDR3 protein: CASSLGQGMDGYTF; CDR3 DNA: TGTGCCAGCAGCTTGGGACAGGGTATGGATGGCTACACCTTC
J gene: TRBJ1-1; V gene: TRBV12-3/TRBV12-4; clone size: .; D gene: TRBD1; CDR3 protein: CASSLGTGASFF; CDR3 DNA: TGTGCCAGCAGTTTAGGGACAGGGGCGTCTTTCTTT
J gene: TRBJ1-1; V gene: TRBV18; clone size: .; D gene: .; CDR3 protein: CASSPGGQGMAAFF; CDR3 DNA: TGTGCCAGCTCACCAGGGGGCCAGGGTATGGCGGCTTTCTTT
J gene: TRBJ2-3; V gene: TRBV9; clone size: .; D gene: TRBD2; CDR3 protein: CASSAGLGISTDTQYF; CDR3 DNA: TGTGCCAGCAGCGCCGGACTAGGCATTTCCACAGATACGCAGTATTTT
J gene: TRBJ1-5; V gene: TRBV27; clone size: .; D gene: .; CDR3 protein: CASSPYWGGRNQPQHF; CDR3 DNA: TGTGCCAGCAGTCCATATTGGGGTGGGAGGAATCAGCCCCAGCATTTT
J gene: TRBJ2-3; V gene: TRBV5-1; clone size: .; D gene: TRBD2; CDR3 protein: CASSFVAGGPGDTQYF; CDR3 DNA: TGCGCCAGCAGCTTTGTAGCGGGGGGCCCGGGAGATACGCAGTATTTT
J gene: TRBJ2-3; V gene: TRBV24-1; clone size: .; D gene: TRBD2; CDR3 protein: CATSGARRGGRGADTQYF; CDR3 DNA: TGTGCCACCAGTGGGGCCCGGAGGGGCGGGAGGGGTGCAGATACGCAGTATTTT
J gene: TRBJ2-7; V gene: TRBV19; clone size: .; D gene: TRBD2; CDR3 protein: CASSMGGSSYEQYF; CDR3 DNA: TGTGCCAGTAGTATGGGCGGGAGCTCCTACGAGCAGTACTTC
J gene: TRBJ1-2; V gene: TRBV18; clone size: .; D gene: .; CDR3 protein: CASSLEGPSGGYTF; CDR3 DNA: TGTGCCAGCTCACTCGAGGGCCCCTCGGGTGGCTACACCTTC
J gene: TRBJ1-1; V gene: TRBV11-3; clone size: few; D gene: .; CDR3 protein: CASSLQGNTEAFF; CDR3 DNA: TGTGCCAGCAGCTTACAGGGGAACACTGAAGCTTTCTTT
J gene: TRBJ2-7; V gene: TRBV6-1; clone size: .; D gene: TRBD2; CDR3 protein: CASSEAAGGVDEQYF; CDR3 DNA: TGTGCCAGCAGTGAAGCGGCGGGAGGGGTCGACGAGCAGTACTTC
J gene: TRBJ1-3; V gene: TRBV4-2; clone size: .; D gene: .; CDR3 protein: CASSHWTGVDGNTIYF; CDR3 DNA: TGTGCCAGCAGCCATTGGACCGGGGTGGATGGAAACACCATATATTTT
J gene: TRBJ2-1; V gene: TRBV13; clone size: .; D gene: TRBD2; CDR3 protein: CASSLTGGYGEQFF; CDR3 DNA: TGTGCCAGCAGCTTAACGGGGGGGTACGGTGAGCAGTTCTTC
J gene: TRBJ2-5; V gene: TRBV5-6; clone size: .; D gene: .; CDR3 protein: CASSLVSETQYF; CDR3 DNA: TGTGCCAGCAGCTTGGTGTCGGAGACCCAGTACTTC
J gene: TRBJ2-1; V gene: TRBV27; clone size: .; D gene: TRBD2; CDR3 protein: CASSPDRLAGGNEQFF; CDR3 DNA: TGTGCCAGCAGTCCGGACCGACTAGCGGGGGGGAATGAGCAGTTCTTC
J gene: TRBJ2-3; V gene: TRBV9; clone size: .; D gene: .; CDR3 protein: CASSPWGRTDTQYF; CDR3 DNA: TGTGCCAGCAGCCCGTGGGGCCGCACAGATACGCAGTATTTT
J gene: TRBJ2-7; V gene: TRBV11-1; clone size: .; D gene: .; CDR3 protein: CASSQVQGDSYEQYF; CDR3 DNA: TGTGCCAGCAGCCAAGTACAGGGTGATTCCTACGAGCAGTACTTC
J gene: TRBJ2-5; V gene: TRBV4-1; clone size: .; D gene: .; CDR3 protein: CASSQVRDQETQYF; CDR3 DNA: TGCGCCAGCAGCCAAGTTCGGGACCAAGAGACCCAGTACTTC
J gene: TRBJ1-5; V gene: TRBV28; clone size: few; D gene: .; CDR3 protein: CASSLSTDGSNQPQHF; CDR3 DNA: TGTGCCAGCAGTTTATCGACAGACGGTAGCAATCAGCCCCAGCATTTT
J gene: TRBJ2-2; V gene: TRBV18; clone size: .; D gene: TRBD2; CDR3 protein: CASSRASGGNTGELFF; CDR3 DNA: TGTGCCAGCTCCCGGGCCAGCGGGGGGAACACCGGGGAGCTGTTTTTT
J gene: TRBJ1-2; V gene: TRBV30; clone size: .; D gene: .; CDR3 protein: CAWSRRGGGFIDGYTF; CDR3 DNA: TGTGCCTGGAGCCGTAGAGGGGGAGGGTTTATAGATGGCTACACCTTC
J gene: TRBJ1-5; V gene: TRBV7-9; clone size: .; D gene: .; CDR3 protein: CASSFGPGTLGQPQHF; CDR3 DNA: TGTGCCAGCAGCTTCGGCCCCGGGACATTAGGTCAGCCCCAGCATTTT
J gene: TRBJ2-1; V gene: TRBV6-5; clone size: .; D gene: .; CDR3 protein: CASSLAFGGNEQFF; CDR3 DNA: TGTGCCAGCAGTTTGGCTTTTGGCGGGAATGAGCAGTTCTTC
J gene: TRBJ1-1; V gene: TRBV4-1; clone size: .; D gene: .; CDR3 protein: CASSQGGYLNTEAFF; CDR3 DNA: TGCGCCAGCAGCCAAGGGGGCTACCTGAACACTGAAGCTTTCTTT
J gene: TRBJ1-1; V gene: TRBV14; clone size: once; D gene: .; CDR3 protein: CASSQRGPVMNTEAFF; CDR3 DNA: TGTGCCAGCAGCCAACGAGGGCCCGTCATGAACACTGAAGCTTTCTTT
J gene: TRBJ2-7; V gene: TRBV10-2; clone size: .; D gene: .; CDR3 protein: CASGQTGSGEQYF; CDR3 DNA: TGCGCCAGCGGGCAAACAGGGTCGGGGGAGCAGTACTTC
J gene: TRBJ2-3; V gene: TRBV24-1; clone size: .; D gene: TRBD1; CDR3 protein: CATSEPGQGAPDTQYF; CDR3 DNA: TGTGCCACCAGTGAACCGGGACAGGGGGCTCCAGATACGCAGTATTTT
J gene: TRBJ1-5; V gene: TRBV4-1; clone size: .; D gene: .; CDR3 protein: CASSQDRGQPQHF; CDR3 DNA: TGCGCCAGCAGCCAAGATCGAGGTCAGCCCCAGCATTTT
J gene: TRBJ1-2; V gene: TRBV3-1/TRBV3-2; clone size: once; D gene: .; CDR3 protein: CASSQDAAPRGYGYTF; CDR3 DNA: TGTGCCAGCAGCCAAGATGCGGCCCCGCGGGGCTATGGCTACACCTTC
J gene: TRBJ2-5; V gene: TRBV5-6; clone size: .; D gene: .; CDR3 protein: CASSLGLKETQYF; CDR3 DNA: TGTGCCAGCAGCTTGGGACTTAAAGAGACCCAGTACTTC
J gene: TRBJ2-1; V gene: TRBV13; clone size: .; D gene: .; CDR3 protein: CASRGKRGNEQFF; CDR3 DNA: TGTGCCAGCAGGGGGAAGAGAGGGAATGAGCAGTTCTTC
J gene: TRBJ1-4; V gene: TRBV18; clone size: .; D gene: .; CDR3 protein: CASSPLPRGLRGTNEKLFF; CDR3 DNA: TGTGCCAGCTCACCGCTCCCTCGCGGACTCAGGGGAACTAATGAAAAACTGTTTTTT
J gene: TRBJ2-2; V gene: TRBV6-5; clone size: .; D gene: TRBD1; CDR3 protein: CASSSAGTATGELFF; CDR3 DNA: TGTGCCAGCAGTTCTGCCGGGACAGCAACCGGGGAGCTGTTTTTT
J gene: TRBJ1-1; V gene: TRBV5-4; clone size: .; D gene: .; CDR3 protein: CASSLGVGEINTEAFF; CDR3 DNA: TGTGCCAGCAGCTTGGGCGTTGGGGAGATTAACACTGAAGCTTTCTTT
J gene: TRBJ1-3; V gene: TRBV11-2; clone size: .; D gene: TRBD1; CDR3 protein: CASSLMGQPAGNTIYF; CDR3 DNA: TGTGCCAGCAGCCTCATGGGACAGCCAGCGGGAAACACCATATATTTT
J gene: TRBJ2-7; V gene: TRBV19; clone size: .; D gene: TRBD2; CDR3 protein: CASSNGLAGTYEQYF; CDR3 DNA: TGTGCCAGTAGTAATGGACTAGCGGGAACCTACGAGCAGTACTTC
J gene: TRBJ1-6; V gene: TRBV5-1; clone size: .; D gene: .; CDR3 protein: CASSFDAGAGNSPLHF; CDR3 DNA: TGCGCCAGCAGCTTCGACGCAGGGGCTGGAAATTCACCCCTCCACTTT
J gene: TRBJ2-1; V gene: TRBV30; clone size: .; D gene: TRBD2; CDR3 protein: CAQQHGTTSYNEQFF; CDR3 DNA: TGTGCCCAACAGCACGGGACTACCTCCTACAATGAGCAGTTCTTC
J gene: TRBJ2-4; V gene: TRBV6-1; clone size: .; D gene: .; CDR3 protein: CASSDPREAKNIQYF; CDR3 DNA: TGTGCCAGCAGTGACCCCCGGGAGGCCAAAAACATTCAGTACTTC
J gene: TRBJ2-1; V gene: TRBV9; clone size: .; D gene: .; CDR3 protein: CASSVSLPGGSAYNEQFF; CDR3 DNA: TGTGCCAGCAGCGTATCACTACCCGGTGGGAGCGCCTACAATGAGCAGTTCTTC
J gene: TRBJ1-2; V gene: TRBV30; clone size: once; D gene: TRBD1; CDR3 protein: CAWKIQTGGIGYTF; CDR3 DNA: TGTGCCTGGAAAATCCAGACAGGGGGCATTGGCTACACCTTC
J gene: TRBJ2-2; V gene: TRBV7-9; clone size: .; D gene: TRBD1; CDR3 protein: CASSSWTGSGELFF; CDR3 DNA: TGTGCCAGCAGCTCCTGGACAGGGAGCGGGGAGCTGTTTTTT
J gene: TRBJ2-1; V gene: TRBV5-1; clone size: .; D gene: .; CDR3 protein: CASSFGGRSLNEQFF; CDR3 DNA: TGCGCCAGCAGCTTCGGGGGGCGTAGTTTGAATGAGCAGTTCTTC
J gene: TRBJ2-5; V gene: TRBV2; clone size: .; D gene: .; CDR3 protein: CASGYSGETQYF; CDR3 DNA: TGTGCCAGCGGTTACTCGGGGGAGACCCAGTACTTC
J gene: TRBJ2-3; V gene: TRBV5-1; clone size: .; D gene: .; CDR3 protein: CASSLGQFTDTQYF; CDR3 DNA: TGCGCCAGCAGCCTCGGACAGTTCACAGATACGCAGTATTTT
J gene: TRBJ1-5; V gene: TRBV6-1; clone size: .; D gene: .; CDR3 protein: CASSDQGWQPQHF; CDR3 DNA: TGTGCCAGCAGTGACCAGGGGTGGCAGCCCCAGCATTTT
J gene: TRBJ1-6; V gene: TRBV6-5; clone size: .; D gene: TRBD1; CDR3 protein: CASSYSGQPNSPLHF; CDR3 DNA: TGTGCCAGCAGTTACTCGGGACAGCCTAATTCACCCCTCCACTTT
J gene: TRBJ2-1; V gene: TRBV2; clone size: few; D gene: .; CDR3 protein: CASSELGLDNEQFF; CDR3 DNA: TGTGCCAGCAGTGAATTGGGCTTGGACAATGAGCAGTTCTTC
J gene: TRBJ2-7; V gene: TRBV2; clone size: .; D gene: TRBD2; CDR3 protein: CASKNGRGRGEQYF; CDR3 DNA: TGTGCCAGCAAGAACGGGAGGGGCCGTGGGGAGCAGTACTTC
J gene: TRBJ2-1; V gene: TRBV5-1; clone size: .; D gene: TRBD2; CDR3 protein: CASSLAGGPASYNEQFF; CDR3 DNA: TGCGCCAGTTCCCTAGCGGGAGGGCCCGCCTCCTACAATGAGCAGTTCTTC
J gene: TRBJ2-5; V gene: TRBV5-4; clone size: .; D gene: .; CDR3 protein: CASSLSRERATQYF; CDR3 DNA: TGTGCCAGCAGCTTGTCCAGGGAACGAGCGACCCAGTACTTC
J gene: TRBJ2-1; V gene: TRBV24-1; clone size: .; D gene: .; CDR3 protein: CATSEGAKYNEQFF; CDR3 DNA: TGTGCCACCAGTGAAGGAGCTAAGTACAATGAGCAGTTCTTC
J gene: TRBJ2-3; V gene: TRBV9; clone size: .; D gene: .; CDR3 protein: CASSGGEVLAGAGDTQYF; CDR3 DNA: TGTGCCAGCAGCGGAGGGGAAGTTCTGGCAGGGGCGGGAGATACGCAGTATTTT
J gene: TRBJ2-1; V gene: TRBV7-9; clone size: .; D gene: .; CDR3 protein: CASSRRDGSSYNEQFF; CDR3 DNA: TGTGCCAGCAGTCGCAGGGACGGGAGTTCCTACAATGAGCAGTTCTTC
J gene: TRBJ2-1; V gene: TRBV30; clone size: .; D gene: TRBD2; CDR3 protein: CACRTSGTGEQFF; CDR3 DNA: TGTGCCTGTAGGACTAGCGGGACTGGGGAGCAGTTCTTC
J gene: TRBJ2-7; V gene: TRBV9; clone size: .; D gene: TRBD2; CDR3 protein: CASSPGGTASYEQYF; CDR3 DNA: TGTGCCAGCAGCCCGGGGGGTACGGCCTCCTACGAGCAGTACTTC